This T cell receptor beta chain was sequenced in a study of shared T cell receptors in the human thymus. Profiling relied on immunoSEQ multiplex PCR, and the TCRdb table lists in-frame clones only, not all of them. The sample records 600,000 or so clones, about 87% being singletons. The ends were cut back, 6 bases at V and 6 bases at J, with 8 bases in the middle. The CDR3 loop spans 11 amino acids. Germline-derived CDR1 and CDR2 are SGHTA and FQGNSA. This same sample was also taken into another study, of human thymus T cells. That publication notes: The donors were infants in Finland with congenital heart defects, otherwise immunologically healthy. Resected material from corrective heart surgery provided the thymus tissue analysed. An apparent bias in V and J gene usage was seen in thymic and blood repertoires.

The chain has TRBV7-2 and TRBJ1-2; weak D call: TRBD1 (6 bases). The source material was thymocytes. The clonotype was recovered from a boy under two years old with a congenital heart defect. The CDR3 is CASRPGDGYTF. The CDR3 bases are TGTGCCAGCAGACCAGGGGATGGCTACACCTTC.